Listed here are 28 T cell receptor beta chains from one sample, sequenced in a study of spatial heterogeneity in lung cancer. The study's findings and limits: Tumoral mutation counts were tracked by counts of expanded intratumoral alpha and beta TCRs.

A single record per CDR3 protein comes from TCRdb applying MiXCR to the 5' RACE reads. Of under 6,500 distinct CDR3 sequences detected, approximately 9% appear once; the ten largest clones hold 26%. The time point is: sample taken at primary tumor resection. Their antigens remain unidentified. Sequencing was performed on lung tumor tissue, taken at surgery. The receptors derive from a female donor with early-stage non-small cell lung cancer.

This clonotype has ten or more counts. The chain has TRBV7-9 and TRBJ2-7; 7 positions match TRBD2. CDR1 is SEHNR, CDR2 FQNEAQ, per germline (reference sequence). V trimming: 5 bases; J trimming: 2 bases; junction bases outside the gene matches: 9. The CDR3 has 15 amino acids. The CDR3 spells CASSPLGRETYEQYF. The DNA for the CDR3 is TGTGCCAGCAGCCCCTTGGGGAGGGAGACCTACGAGCAGTACTTC.

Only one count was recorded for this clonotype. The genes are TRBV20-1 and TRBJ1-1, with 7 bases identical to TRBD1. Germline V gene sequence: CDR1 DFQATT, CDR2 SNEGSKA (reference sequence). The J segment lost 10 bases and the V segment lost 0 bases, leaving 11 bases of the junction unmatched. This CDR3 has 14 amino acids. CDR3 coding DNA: TGCAGTGCTAGAGATCGGGGGAAGGGGGCTGTAGCTTTCTTT. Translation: CSARDRGKGAVAFF.

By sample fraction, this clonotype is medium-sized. The CDR3 protein is CASRTGIHEQYF. The DNA of the CDR3 is TGTGCCAGCAGGACGGGGATCCACGAGCAGTACTTC. The chain employs TRBV6-2 or TRBV6-3 and TRBJ2-7, with D possibly being TRBD2 (5 bases). The CDR3 extends over 12 amino acids. Between the trimmed V and J ends, which lost 6 bases and 5 bases, there was a span of 11 bases. Looked up from germline, CDR1 is MNHEY and CDR2 is SVGEGT.

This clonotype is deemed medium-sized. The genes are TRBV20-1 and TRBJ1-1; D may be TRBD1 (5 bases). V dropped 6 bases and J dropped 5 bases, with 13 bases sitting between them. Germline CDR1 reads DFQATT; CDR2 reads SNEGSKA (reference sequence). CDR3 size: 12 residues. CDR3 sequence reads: CSATGDQTEAFF. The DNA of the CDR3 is TGCAGTGCGACCGGGGACCAAACTGAAGCTTTCTTT.

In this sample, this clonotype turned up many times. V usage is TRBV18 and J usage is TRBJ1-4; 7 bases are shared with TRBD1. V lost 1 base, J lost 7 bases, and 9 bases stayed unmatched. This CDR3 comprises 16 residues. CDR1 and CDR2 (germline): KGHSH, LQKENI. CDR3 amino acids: CASSPLPGTVLEKLFF. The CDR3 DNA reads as TGTGCCAGCTCACCACTACCCGGGACAGTCCTTGAAAAACTGTTTTTT.

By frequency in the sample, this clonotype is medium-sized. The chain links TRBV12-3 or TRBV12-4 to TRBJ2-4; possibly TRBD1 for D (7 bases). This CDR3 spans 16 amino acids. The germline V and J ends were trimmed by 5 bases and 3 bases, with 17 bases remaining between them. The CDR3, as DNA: TGTGCCAGCAGTCGACGGTCAGGGGGAGGCAAAAACATTCAGTACTTC. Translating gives CASSRRSGGGKNIQYF.

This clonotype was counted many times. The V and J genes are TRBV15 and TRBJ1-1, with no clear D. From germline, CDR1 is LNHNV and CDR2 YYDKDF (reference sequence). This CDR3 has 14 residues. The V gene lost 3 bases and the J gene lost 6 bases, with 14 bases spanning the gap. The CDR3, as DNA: TGTGCCACCAGCAGCGGCGAGGTCAGCGCTGAAGCTTTCTTT. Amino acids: CATSSGEVSAEAFF.

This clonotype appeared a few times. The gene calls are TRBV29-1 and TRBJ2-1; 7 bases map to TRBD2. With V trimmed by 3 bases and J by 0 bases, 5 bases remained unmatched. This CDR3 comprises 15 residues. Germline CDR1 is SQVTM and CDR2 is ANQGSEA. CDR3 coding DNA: TGCAGCGTTGAGGGGGGGACTCACTCCTACAATGAGCAGTTCTTC. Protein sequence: CSVEGGTHSYNEQFF.

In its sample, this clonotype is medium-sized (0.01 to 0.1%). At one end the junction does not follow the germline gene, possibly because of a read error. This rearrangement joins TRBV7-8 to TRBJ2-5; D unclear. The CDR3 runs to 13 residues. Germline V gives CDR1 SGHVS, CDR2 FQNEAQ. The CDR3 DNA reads TGTGCCAGCAGCTTCACAAATCCACCTTGGCCCGCCTTC. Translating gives CASSFTNPPWPAF.

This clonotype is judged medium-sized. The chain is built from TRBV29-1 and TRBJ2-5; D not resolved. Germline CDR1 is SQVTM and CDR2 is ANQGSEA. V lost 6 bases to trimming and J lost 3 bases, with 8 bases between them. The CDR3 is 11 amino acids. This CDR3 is CSVKGKETQYF. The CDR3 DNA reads TGCAGCGTCAAGGGTAAAGAGACCCAGTACTTC.

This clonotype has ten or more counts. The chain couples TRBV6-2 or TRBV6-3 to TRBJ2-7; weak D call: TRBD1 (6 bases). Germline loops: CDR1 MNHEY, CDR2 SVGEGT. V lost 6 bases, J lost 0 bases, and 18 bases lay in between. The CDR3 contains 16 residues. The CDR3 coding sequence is TGTGCCAGCAGCTCTGCTTTGACAGGCTTCTCCTACGAGCAGTACTTC. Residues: CASSSALTGFSYEQYF.

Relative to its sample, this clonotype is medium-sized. Here the CDR3 reads CSARGLAGVRADTQYF. The CDR3 nucleotides are TGCAGTGCACGAGGACTAGCGGGAGTAAGGGCAGATACGCAGTATTTT. V is TRBV20-1 and J is TRBJ2-3; 13 bases match TRBD2. The length of the CDR3 is 16 residues. Germline V gene sequence: CDR1 DFQATT, CDR2 SNEGSKA (reference sequence). J was trimmed by 4 bases and V by 6 bases; bases with no gene match: 10.

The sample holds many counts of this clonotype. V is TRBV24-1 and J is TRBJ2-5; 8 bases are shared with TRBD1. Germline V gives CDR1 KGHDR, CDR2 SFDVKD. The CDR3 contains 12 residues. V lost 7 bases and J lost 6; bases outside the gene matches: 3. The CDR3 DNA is TGTGCCACCAGAGGGACAGGCCAGACCCAGTACTTC. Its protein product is CATRGTGQTQYF.

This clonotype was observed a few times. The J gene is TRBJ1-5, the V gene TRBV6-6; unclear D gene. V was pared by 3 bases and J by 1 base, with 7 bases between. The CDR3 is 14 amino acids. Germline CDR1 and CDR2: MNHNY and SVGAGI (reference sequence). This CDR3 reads CASSYGRSNQPQHF. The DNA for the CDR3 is TGTGCCAGCAGTTATGGACGGAGCAATCAGCCCCAGCATTTT.

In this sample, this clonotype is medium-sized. The CDR3 bases are TGCGCCAGCAGCTGGGACAAAAGCTATGGCTACACCTTC. Its translation is CASSWDKSYGYTF. V and J are TRBV5-1 and TRBJ1-2, with a possible D match to TRBD1 (6 bases). This CDR3 is 13 amino acids long. The V and J ends lost 3 bases and 4 bases respectively, with 10 bases between them. The germline V gene has CDR1 SGHRS and CDR2 YFSETQ.

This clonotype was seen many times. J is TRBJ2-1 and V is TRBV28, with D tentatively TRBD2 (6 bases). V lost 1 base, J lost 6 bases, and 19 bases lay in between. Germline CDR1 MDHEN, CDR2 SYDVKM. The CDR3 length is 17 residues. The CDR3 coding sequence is TGTGCCAGCAGTTTATACGCCGATTTGACTAGGCGCAATGAGCAGTTCTTC. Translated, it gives CASSLYADLTRRNEQFF.

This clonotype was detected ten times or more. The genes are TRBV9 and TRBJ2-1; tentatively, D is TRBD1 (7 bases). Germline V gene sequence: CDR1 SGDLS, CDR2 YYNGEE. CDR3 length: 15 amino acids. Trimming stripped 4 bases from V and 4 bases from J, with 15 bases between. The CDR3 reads CASSPAGQPYNEQFF. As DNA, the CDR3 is TGTGCCAGCAGCCCCGCGGGACAGCCTTACAATGAGCAGTTCTTC.

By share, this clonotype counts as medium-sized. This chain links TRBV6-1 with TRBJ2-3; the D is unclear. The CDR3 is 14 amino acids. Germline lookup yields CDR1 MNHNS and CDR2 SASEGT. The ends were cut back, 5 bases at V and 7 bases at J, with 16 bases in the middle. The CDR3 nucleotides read TGTGCCAGCAGTCCCCTTCGACACCGGAATACGCAGTATTTT. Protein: CASSPLRHRNTQYF.

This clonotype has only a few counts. Here the CDR3 DNA reads TGTGCCAGCAGCCCCCGGGGTAGCGGGGGGGCGGGAGAGCAGTTCTTC. Its protein product is CASSPRGSGGAGEQFF. The chain is built from TRBV11-2 and TRBJ2-1, with 11 bases aligning to TRBD2. Per the germline V gene, CDR1 is SGHAT and CDR2 is FQNNGV. Germline trimming cut 5 bases from V and 10 bases from J; bases unmatched to any gene: 13. The CDR3 covers 16 residues. The variable domain in full, completed from reference TRBV11-2 and TRBJ2-1, reads EAGVAQSPRYKIIEKRQSVAFWCNPISGHATLYWYQQILGQGPKLLIQFQNNGVVDDSQLPKDRFSAERLKGVDSTLKIQPAKLEDSAVYLCASSPRGSGGAGEQFFGPGTRLTVL.

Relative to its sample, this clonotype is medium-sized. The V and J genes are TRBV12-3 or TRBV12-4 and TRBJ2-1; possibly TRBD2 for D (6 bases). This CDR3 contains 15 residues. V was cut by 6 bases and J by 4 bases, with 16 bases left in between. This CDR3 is CASSPPSGRYNEQFF. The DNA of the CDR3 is TGTGCCAGCAGCCCGCCCTCTGGGAGGTACAATGAGCAGTTCTTC.

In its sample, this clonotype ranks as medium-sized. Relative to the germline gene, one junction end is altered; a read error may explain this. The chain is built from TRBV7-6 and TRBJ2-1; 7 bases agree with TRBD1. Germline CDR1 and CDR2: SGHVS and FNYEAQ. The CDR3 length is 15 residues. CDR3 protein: CGSSQRQGNRDEQFF. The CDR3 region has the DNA TGTGGCAGCAGCCAAAGACAGGGTAATCGTGATGAGCAGTTCTTC.

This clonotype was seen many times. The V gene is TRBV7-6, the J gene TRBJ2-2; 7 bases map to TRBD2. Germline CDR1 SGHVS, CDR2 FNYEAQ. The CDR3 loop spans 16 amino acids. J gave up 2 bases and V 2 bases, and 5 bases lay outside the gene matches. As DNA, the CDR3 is TGTGCCAGCAGCTTAAGGGCTAGCGGCAACACCGGGGAGCTGTTTTTT. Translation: CASSLRASGNTGELFF.

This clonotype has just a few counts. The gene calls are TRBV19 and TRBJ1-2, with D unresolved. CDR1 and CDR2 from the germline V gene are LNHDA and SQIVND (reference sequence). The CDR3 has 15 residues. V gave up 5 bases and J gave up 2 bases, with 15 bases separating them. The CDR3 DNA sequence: TGTGCCAGTAGTCCTGTGGTCGCGGTGAACTATGGCTACACCTTC. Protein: CASSPVVAVNYGYTF.

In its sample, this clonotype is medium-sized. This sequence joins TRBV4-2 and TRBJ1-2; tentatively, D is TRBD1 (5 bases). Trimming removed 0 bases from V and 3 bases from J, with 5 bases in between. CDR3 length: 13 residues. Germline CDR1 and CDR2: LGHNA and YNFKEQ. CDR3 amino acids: CASSQDRDYGYTF. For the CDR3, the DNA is TGTGCCAGCAGCCAAGACAGGGACTATGGCTACACCTTC.

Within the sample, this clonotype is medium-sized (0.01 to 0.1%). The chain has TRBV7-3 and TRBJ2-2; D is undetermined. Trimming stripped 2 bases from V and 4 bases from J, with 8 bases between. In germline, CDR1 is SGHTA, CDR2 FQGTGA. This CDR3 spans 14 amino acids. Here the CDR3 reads CASSLADGTGELFF. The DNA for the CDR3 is TGTGCCAGCAGCTTAGCAGACGGCACCGGGGAGCTGTTTTTT.

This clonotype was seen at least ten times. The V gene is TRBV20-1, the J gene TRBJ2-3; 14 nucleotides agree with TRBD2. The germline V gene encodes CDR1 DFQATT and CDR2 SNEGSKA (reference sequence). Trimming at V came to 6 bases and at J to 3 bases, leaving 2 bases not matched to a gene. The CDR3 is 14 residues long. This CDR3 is CSAGTSGRTDTQYF. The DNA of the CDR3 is TGCAGTGCGGGGACTAGCGGGAGAACAGATACGCAGTATTTT.

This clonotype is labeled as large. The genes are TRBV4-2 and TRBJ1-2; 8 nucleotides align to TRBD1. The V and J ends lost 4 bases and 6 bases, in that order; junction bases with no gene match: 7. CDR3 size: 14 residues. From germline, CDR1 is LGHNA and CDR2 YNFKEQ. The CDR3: CASSPAGGRDGYTF. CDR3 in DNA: TGTGCCAGCAGCCCGGCAGGGGGCCGGGATGGCTACACCTTC.

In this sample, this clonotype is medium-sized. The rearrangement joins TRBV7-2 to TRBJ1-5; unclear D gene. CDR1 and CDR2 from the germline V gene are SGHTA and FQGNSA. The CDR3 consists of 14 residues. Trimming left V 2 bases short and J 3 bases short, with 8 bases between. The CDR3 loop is CASSLTGNNQPQHF. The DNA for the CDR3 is TGTGCCAGCAGCTTAACCGGGAACAATCAGCCCCAGCATTTT.